What follows are 21 T cell receptor beta chains derived from one specimen sequenced in a study of blood T cell repertoires in COVID-19. Repertoires were generated with immunoSEQ multiplex PCR, while TCRdb's copy carries only in-frame clones and drops some. The sample lists 150,000 or so clones, 87% seen once, with over 4% in the top ten. The sequenced material came from PBMCs or T cells enriched from blood (not recorded which). The receptors here all came from a woman in her forties who had been exposed to COVID-19.

This clone was detected once. CDR3 in DNA: TGTGCCAGCAGTACTGAGTTCTATGAGCAGTTCTTC. Its protein product is CASSTEFYEQFF. This chain links TRBV28 with TRBJ2-1; D ambiguous. The CDR3 is made up of 12 amino acids. V lost 5 bases to trimming and J lost 8 bases, with 10 bases between them. Per the germline V gene, CDR1 is MDHEN and CDR2 is SYDVKM. The variable domain in full, completed from reference TRBV28 and TRBJ2-1, reads DVKVTQSSRYLVKRTGEKVFLECVQDMDHENMFWYRQDPGLGLRLIYFSYDVKMKEKGDIPEGYSVSREKKERFSLILESASTNQTSMYLCASSTEFYEQFFGPGTRLTVL.

In this sample, this clone turned up a few times. The chain couples TRBV11-2 to TRBJ2-1, with unresolved D. Germline V gene sequence: CDR1 SGHAT, CDR2 FQNNGV. V was shortened by 1 base and J by 11 bases, with 6 bases between the two germline ends. CDR3 size: 11 residues. CDR3 sequence reads: CASSLALKQFF. The CDR3 coding sequence is TGTGCCAGCAGCTTAGCTCTAAAGCAGTTCTTC.

This clone was detected once. The chain uses TRBV28 and TRBJ1-5; 7 bases fit TRBD1. J gave up 4 bases and V 5 bases, and 8 bases lay outside the gene matches. Germline assignment: CDR1 MDHEN and CDR2 SYDVKM. The CDR3 consists of 15 residues. For the CDR3, the DNA is TGTGCCAGCAGTATCGCCGGGACAGAGAATCAGCCCCAGCATTTT. It codes for CASSIAGTENQPQHF.

V gene TRBV10-1 combines with J gene TRBJ2-5; D is possibly TRBD1 (5 bases). Trimming left V 5 bases short and J 5 bases short, with 15 bases between. Germline V gives CDR1 WNHNN, CDR2 SYGVQD (reference sequence). The CDR3 consists of 14 residues. The CDR3 sequence: CASSPGAIGETQYF. CDR3 coding DNA: TGCGCCAGCAGTCCTGGGGCCATAGGGGAGACCCAGTACTTC.

The V and J genes are TRBV9 and TRBJ2-7; tentatively, D is TRBD2 (5 bases). The CDR3 length is 15 residues. The ends were cut back, 0 bases at V and 4 bases at J, with 14 bases in the middle. Per the germline V gene, CDR1 is SGDLS and CDR2 is YYNGEE. The CDR3 DNA reads as TGTGCCAGCAGCGTAGGCCGCGGGCTCCTATACGAGCAGTACTTC. Encoded protein: CASSVGRGLLYEQYF.

The rearrangement uses TRBV6-2 or TRBV6-3 and TRBJ2-7, with D possibly being TRBD2 (5 bases). There are 17 residues in the CDR3. With 0 bases removed from V and 2 bases from J, the gap between germline ends came to 17 bases. Looked up from germline, CDR1 is MNHEY and CDR2 is SVGEGT. The DNA for the CDR3 is TGTGCCAGCAGTTACTCGACCGGACTCACTAAACCCTACGAGCAGTACTTC. This gives the protein CASSYSTGLTKPYEQYF.

This chain uses TRBV9 with TRBJ2-7; D possibly corresponds to TRBD1 (6 bases). Germline CDR1 reads SGDLS; CDR2 reads YYNGEE. The ends were cut back, 0 bases at V and 0 bases at J, with 16 bases in the middle. The CDR3 runs to 17 residues. CDR3 region: CASSVVQGKGGSYEQYF. In DNA, the CDR3 is TGTGCCAGCAGCGTAGTCCAGGGGAAAGGGGGCTCCTACGAGCAGTACTTC.

The gene calls are TRBV4-1 and TRBJ2-7; 10 bases agree with TRBD1. There are 20 residues in the CDR3. With 2 bases clipped from V and 2 bases from J, the junction kept 18 bases outside the gene matches. The germline V gene encodes CDR1 MGHRA and CDR2 YSYEKL. In DNA, the CDR3 is TGCGCCAGCAGCCAAATCATTGCGGGACAGGGGCGATCTGAGACCTACGAGCAGTACTTC. Translated: CASSQIIAGQGRSETYEQYF.

This rearrangement joins TRBV9 to TRBJ1-1; 8 bases map to TRBD1. CDR3 size: 14 residues. CDR1 is SGDLS, CDR2 YYNGEE, per germline. V shed 0 bases and J 4 bases; nucleotides not matched to a gene: 2. CDR3 residues: CASSVEGQATEAFF. DNA of the CDR3: TGTGCCAGCAGCGTAGAGGGACAGGCCACTGAAGCTTTCTTT.

This chain uses TRBV5-6 with TRBJ2-3, with a tentative D call TRBD1 (5 bases). The CDR3 contains 14 residues. The V gene lost 4 bases and the J gene lost 0 bases, with 9 bases spanning the gap. Germline V gene data show CDR1 as SGHDT and CDR2 as YYEEEE. The CDR3 here is CASSNRPSTDTQYF. CDR3 bases: TGTGCCAGCAGCAACAGGCCTAGCACAGATACGCAGTATTTT.

J is TRBJ2-2 and V is TRBV4-3; 11 bases are shared with TRBD2. There are 20 residues in the CDR3. V was clipped by 3 bases and J by 6 bases; unmatched bases: 18. Germline values: CDR1 LGHNA, CDR2 YSLEER. The CDR3 reads CASSHPSGELAGGSPGELFF. The CDR3, as DNA: TGCGCCAGCAGCCATCCCAGCGGGGAGCTAGCGGGAGGTTCTCCCGGGGAGCTGTTTTTT.

The chain has TRBV27 and TRBJ2-2; D gene ambiguous. This CDR3 is 13 amino acids long. Germline CDR1 is MNHEY and CDR2 is SMNVEV (reference sequence). Deletions cut 8 bases from V and 2 bases from J, with 9 bases between. CDR3 bases: TGTGCCAGCGCGCAGGTTAACACCGGGGAGCTGTTTTTT. Translating it yields CASAQVNTGELFF.

The chain couples TRBV27 to TRBJ2-7; TRBD1 matches at 7 bases. Per the germline V gene, CDR1 is MNHEY and CDR2 is SMNVEV (reference sequence). The CDR3 runs to 16 residues. The V gene end was trimmed by 3 bases and the J gene end by 3 bases; junction bases not matched to a gene: 11. CDR3 DNA: TGTGCCAGCAGTTTTGTGGTCAACAGGGGTGGCTACGAGCAGTACTTC. Residues: CASSFVVNRGGYEQYF.

Remarks on this clone: At one end, the junction sequence differs from germline, possibly due to a read error. The chain employs TRBV28 and TRBJ1-2; TRBD1 matches at 10 bases. Germline lookup yields CDR1 MDHEN and CDR2 SYDVKM. The CDR3 runs 15 residues. CDR3 nucleotide sequence: TGTGCCAGCAGTGACTACCGGGACAGGGGCCACCTCACCGGGTTC. Its protein is CASSDYRDRGHLTGF.

This clone appeared many times. Written as DNA, the CDR3 is TGTGCCAGCAGTTACGGGACTAGCTCTGAGACCCAGTACTTC. This codes for CASSYGTSSETQYF. This sequence joins TRBV6-2 or TRBV6-3 and TRBJ2-5, with 9 bases that match TRBD2. V shed 2 bases, J shed 5 bases, and the junction held 3 bases outside the gene matches. CDR1 MNHEY and CDR2 SVGEGT come from the germline V gene. CDR3 size: 14 residues.

The J gene is TRBJ2-1, the V gene TRBV10-3; D call uncertain. CDR3 size: 11 residues. V lost 5 bases and J 5 bases, leaving 4 bases between the germline ends. Germline V gene sequence: CDR1 ENHRY, CDR2 SYGVKD. The CDR3 here is CAISSNNEQFF. Written as DNA, the CDR3 is TGTGCCATCAGTAGCAACAATGAGCAGTTCTTC.

Worth noting for this clone: The same CDR3 is also encoded by other DNA sequences in this sample. The chain uses TRBV3-1 (or the pseudogene TRBV3-2) and TRBJ2-7, with TRBD2 matching over 14 bases. Germline V CDR1 and CDR2: LGHDT, YNNKEL (reference sequence). The CDR3 loop spans 15 amino acids. The junction had 2 bases not matched to a gene; V was cut back by 4 bases and J by 3 bases. The CDR3 DNA is TGTGCCAGCAGCCCGGGACTAGCGGGAGTCTACGAGCAGTACTTC. Protein product: CASSPGLAGVYEQYF.

This clone appeared once. The V and J genes are TRBV28 and TRBJ2-1; D is possibly TRBD2 (5 bases). The CDR3 spans 12 residues. Germline assignment: CDR1 MDHEN and CDR2 SYDVKM. Trimming left V 8 bases short and J 7 bases short, with 12 bases between. CDR3 DNA sequence: TGTGCCAGCCTCGCTTCGGGGAATGAGCAGTTCTTC. Translated: CASLASGNEQFF.

V usage is TRBV27 and J usage is TRBJ1-3, with 11 positions matching TRBD1. Trimming at V came to 2 bases and at J to 0 bases, leaving 15 bases not matched to a gene. The CDR3 has 21 amino acids. Germline CDR1 reads MNHEY; CDR2 reads SMNVEV (reference sequence). The CDR3 loop reads CASSLIKTTPGTGGSGNTIYF. As DNA, the CDR3 is TGTGCCAGCAGTTTAATCAAAACTACTCCCGGGACAGGGGGCTCTGGAAACACCATATATTTT.

This chain links TRBV6-1 with TRBJ2-2, with TRBD2 matching 11 bases. In germline, CDR1 is MNHNS, CDR2 SASEGT. Germline trimming cut 4 bases from V and 1 base from J; bases unmatched to any gene: 8. CDR3 length equals 18 residues. CDR3: CASSATFLAGGNTGELFF. The CDR3 DNA reads as TGTGCCAGCAGTGCCACTTTTCTAGCGGGGGGGAACACCGGGGAGCTGTTTTTT.

J is TRBJ2-1 and V is TRBV24-1, with 7 bases aligning to TRBD1. Germline CDR1 and CDR2: KGHDR and SFDVKD. CDR3 length: 14 amino acids. The V segment lost 5 bases and the J segment 4 bases; nucleotides outside the gene matches: 4. CDR3 region: CATSARGQYNEQFF. In DNA form, the CDR3 reads TGTGCCACCAGTGCCCGGGGACAGTACAATGAGCAGTTCTTC.